The 4 T cell receptor beta chains in this list originate from one sample, sequenced in a study of T cell repertoires in cytomegalovirus infection. TCRdb reanalysed the reads using MiXCR and keeps one entry per CDR3 protein. The sample lists roughly 230,000 distinct CDR3 sequences; 22% were seen once. Sequences were obtained from CD8+ T cells from PBMCs. These receptors were obtained from a human donor in good health (CMV status not recorded). Some clones in this sample may be carry-over from other donors' samples.

This clonotype was seen just once. At one end, the junction sequence differs from germline, possibly due to a read error. The gene calls are TRBV7-6 and TRBJ2-1; D is uncertain. The CDR3 totals 13 residues. CDR1 is SGHVS and CDR2 is FNYEAQ in the germline V gene. The CDR3, as DNA: TGTGCCAGCAGCTTAGACCAATACAATGAGCAGTCCTTC. Amino acid sequence: CASSLDQYNEQSF.

The chain has TRBV28 and TRBJ2-1, with TRBD1 identical over 9 bases. Germline-derived CDR1 and CDR2 are MDHEN and SYDVKM. With V trimmed by 5 bases and J by 6 bases, 8 bases remained unmatched. The CDR3 runs to 15 residues. In DNA form, the CDR3 reads TGTGCCAGCAGTCCGTATGGGACAGGGTTCAATGAGCAGTTCTTC. Translated, it gives CASSPYGTGFNEQFF. The full variable domain, rest sourced from reference TRBV28 and TRBJ2-1, is DVKVTQSSRYLVKRTGEKVFLECVQDMDHENMFWYRQDPGLGLRLIYFSYDVKMKEKGDIPEGYSVSREKKERFSLILESASTNQTSMYLCASSPYGTGFNEQFFGPGTRLTVL.

This clonotype has a count of ten or more. The V call is TRBV2, the J call TRBJ1-1; 8 nucleotides agree with TRBD1. Germline V lookup: CDR1 SNHLY, CDR2 FYNNEI. This CDR3 contains 15 residues. V was clipped by 2 bases and J by 1 base; unmatched bases: 3. CDR3 region: CASSELGQENTEAFF. The CDR3, as DNA: TGTGCCAGCAGTGAACTGGGACAGGAGAACACTGAAGCTTTCTTT.

This clonotype was counted only a few times. This sequence joins TRBV4-1 and TRBJ2-4; 8 nucleotides line up with TRBD2. With 1 base clipped from V and 7 bases from J, the junction kept 12 bases outside the gene matches. Germline V gene data show CDR1 as MGHRA and CDR2 as YSYEKL. The CDR3 sequence is 17 residues long. For the CDR3, the DNA is TGCGCCAGCAGCCAAGGCCCCGGAGCGGGGGCCGGGAACATTCAGTACTTC. Protein: CASSQGPGAGAGNIQYF.